A selection of T cell receptor beta chains follows, all from one sample in a study of T cell responses to AZD1222 COVID-19 vaccine. Only in-frame clones appear in the TCRdb table, and some are missing; sequencing was by immunoSEQ multiplex PCR. The table has 150,000 or so clones, 85% to 95% seen once. The sample consisted of peripheral blood, taken on day 0 of MenACWY control vaccination. The receptors derive from an adult in good health. The conserved cysteine and the conserved F or W are not part of the CDR3 here. Each record gives: clone size, V gene, J gene, CDR3 protein. Where a row states a size, it is once, few, many or the class of an expanded clone; other rows omit it.

clone size: NA
V gene: TRBV6-5
J gene: TRBJ1-3
CDR3 protein: ASSPPGGNTIY

clone size: NA
V gene: TRBV7-9
J gene: TRBJ2-3
CDR3 protein: ASSLRVASTDTQY

clone size: NA
V gene: TRBV7-2
J gene: TRBJ1-5
CDR3 protein: ASSLLVSGGNQPQH

clone size: NA
V gene: TRBV3-1/TRBV3-2
J gene: TRBJ2-7
CDR3 protein: ASSQEAASGLYEQY

clone size: few
V gene: TRBV12-3/TRBV12-4
J gene: TRBJ1-5
CDR3 protein: ASSFRYNQPQH

clone size: NA
V gene: TRBV10-1
J gene: TRBJ2-3
CDR3 protein: ASLNKKGLAGGPDTQY

clone size: NA
V gene: TRBV4-2
J gene: TRBJ1-2
CDR3 protein: ASSQGVSSSGGYT

clone size: NA
V gene: TRBV6-4
J gene: TRBJ2-3
CDR3 protein: ASSGLGGSTDTQY

clone size: NA
V gene: TRBV11-2
J gene: TRBJ1-2
CDR3 protein: ASSTPLRDRVGYT

clone size: NA
V gene: TRBV4-1
J gene: TRBJ2-7
CDR3 protein: ASSQPTRMIYEQY

clone size: NA
V gene: TRBV6-5
J gene: TRBJ1-6
CDR3 protein: ASMLQGAGNSPLH

clone size: NA
V gene: TRBV6-2/TRBV6-3
J gene: TRBJ2-1
CDR3 protein: ASSYEQLAGGGNEQF

clone size: NA
V gene: TRBV19
J gene: TRBJ1-5
CDR3 protein: ASSTGARNQPQH

clone size: NA
V gene: TRBV2
J gene: TRBJ1-4
CDR3 protein: ASSPRVANEKLF